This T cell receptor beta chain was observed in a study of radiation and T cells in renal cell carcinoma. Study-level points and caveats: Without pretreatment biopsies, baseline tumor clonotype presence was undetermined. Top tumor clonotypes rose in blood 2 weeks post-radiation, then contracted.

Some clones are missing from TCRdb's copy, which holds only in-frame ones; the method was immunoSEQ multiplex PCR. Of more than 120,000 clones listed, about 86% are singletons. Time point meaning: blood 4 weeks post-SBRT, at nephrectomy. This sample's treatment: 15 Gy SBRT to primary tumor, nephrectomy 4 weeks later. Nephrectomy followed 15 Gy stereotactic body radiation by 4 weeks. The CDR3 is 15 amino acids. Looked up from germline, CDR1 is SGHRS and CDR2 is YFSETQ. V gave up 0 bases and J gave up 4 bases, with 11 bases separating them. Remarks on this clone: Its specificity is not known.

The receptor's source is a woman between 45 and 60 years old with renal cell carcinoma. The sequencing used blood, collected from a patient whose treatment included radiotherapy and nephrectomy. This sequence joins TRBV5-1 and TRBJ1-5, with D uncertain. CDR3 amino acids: CASSLGTSGNQPQHF. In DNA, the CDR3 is TGCGCCAGCAGCTTGGGGACCTCGGGGAATCAGCCCCAGCATTTT.